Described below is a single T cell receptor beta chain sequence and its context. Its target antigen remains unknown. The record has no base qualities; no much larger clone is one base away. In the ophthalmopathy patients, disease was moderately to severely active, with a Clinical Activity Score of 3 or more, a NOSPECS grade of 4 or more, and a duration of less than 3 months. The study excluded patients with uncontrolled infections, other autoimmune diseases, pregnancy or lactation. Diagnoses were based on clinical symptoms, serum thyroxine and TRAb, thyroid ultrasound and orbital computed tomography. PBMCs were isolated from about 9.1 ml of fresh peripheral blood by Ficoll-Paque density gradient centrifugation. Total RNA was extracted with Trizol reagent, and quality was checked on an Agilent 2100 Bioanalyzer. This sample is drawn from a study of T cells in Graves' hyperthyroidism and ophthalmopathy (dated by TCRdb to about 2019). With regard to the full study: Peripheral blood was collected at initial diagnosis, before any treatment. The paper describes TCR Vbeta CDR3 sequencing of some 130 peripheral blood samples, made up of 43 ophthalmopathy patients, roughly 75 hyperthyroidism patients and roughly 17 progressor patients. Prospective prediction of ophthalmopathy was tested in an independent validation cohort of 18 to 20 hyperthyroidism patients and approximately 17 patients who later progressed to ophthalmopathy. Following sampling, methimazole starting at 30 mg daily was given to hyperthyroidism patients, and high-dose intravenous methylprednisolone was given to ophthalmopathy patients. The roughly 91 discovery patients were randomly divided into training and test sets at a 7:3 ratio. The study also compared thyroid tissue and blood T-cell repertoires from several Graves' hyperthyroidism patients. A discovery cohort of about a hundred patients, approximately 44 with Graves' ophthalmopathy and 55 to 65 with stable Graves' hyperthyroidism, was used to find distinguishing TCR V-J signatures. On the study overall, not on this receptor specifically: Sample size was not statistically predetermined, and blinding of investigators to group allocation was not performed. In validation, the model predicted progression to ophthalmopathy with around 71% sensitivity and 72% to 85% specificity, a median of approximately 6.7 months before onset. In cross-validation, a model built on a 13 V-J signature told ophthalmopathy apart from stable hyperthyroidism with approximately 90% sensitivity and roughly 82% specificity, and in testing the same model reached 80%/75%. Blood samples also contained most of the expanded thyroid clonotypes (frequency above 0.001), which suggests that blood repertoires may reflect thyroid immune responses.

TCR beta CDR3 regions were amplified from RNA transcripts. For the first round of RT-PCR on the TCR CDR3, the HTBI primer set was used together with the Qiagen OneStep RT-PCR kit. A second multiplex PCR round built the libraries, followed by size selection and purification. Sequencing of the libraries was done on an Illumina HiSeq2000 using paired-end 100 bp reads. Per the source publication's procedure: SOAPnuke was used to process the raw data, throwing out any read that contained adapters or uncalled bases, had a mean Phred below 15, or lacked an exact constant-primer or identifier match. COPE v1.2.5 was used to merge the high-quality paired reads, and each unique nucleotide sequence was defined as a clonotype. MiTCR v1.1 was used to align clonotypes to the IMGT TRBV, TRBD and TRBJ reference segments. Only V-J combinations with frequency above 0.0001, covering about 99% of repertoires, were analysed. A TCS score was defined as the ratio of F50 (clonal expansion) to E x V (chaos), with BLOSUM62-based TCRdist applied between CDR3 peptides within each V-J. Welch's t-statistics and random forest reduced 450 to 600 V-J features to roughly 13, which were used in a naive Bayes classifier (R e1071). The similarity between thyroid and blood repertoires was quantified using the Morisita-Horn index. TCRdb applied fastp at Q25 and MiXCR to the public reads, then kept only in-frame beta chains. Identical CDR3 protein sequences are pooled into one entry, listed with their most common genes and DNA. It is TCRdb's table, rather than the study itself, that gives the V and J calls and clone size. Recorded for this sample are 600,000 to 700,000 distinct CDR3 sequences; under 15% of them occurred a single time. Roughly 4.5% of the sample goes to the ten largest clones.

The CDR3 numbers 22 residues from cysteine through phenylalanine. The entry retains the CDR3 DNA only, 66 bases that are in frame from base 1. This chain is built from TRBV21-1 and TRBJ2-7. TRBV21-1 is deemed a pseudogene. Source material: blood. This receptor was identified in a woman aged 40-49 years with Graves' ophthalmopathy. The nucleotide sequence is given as TGTGCCAGCAGCACAACTCGGCAGTCTACCTTTTTTTGGCGATATCTACCGTACGAGCAGTACTTC. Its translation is CASSTTRQSTFFWRYLPYEQYF.